These T cell receptor beta chains were read from a single sample in a study of blood T cells in healthy people across ages. MiXCR, run by TCRdb on the 5' RACE reads, gives a single entry per CDR3 protein. The repertoire holds about 650,000 distinct CDR3 sequences, with about 34% as singletons. Sequenced input: blood. All receptors come from a woman older than 75 in good health. Each CDR3 is given with its conserved first and last residue. The D gene is left open where the match is weak. Size is omitted from some rows. Given values are once, few, many or a class for expanded clones.

v_call	j_call	clone_size	d_call	cdr3_length	cdr3_nt	cdr3_aa
TRBV7-3	TRBJ2-1	many	TRBD1	16	TGTGCCAGCAGCACCCGGGACAGGCCTTCCTACAATGAGCAGTTCTTC	CASSTRDRPSYNEQFF
TRBV20-1	TRBJ2-7	many	TRBD2	16	TGCAGTGCGACGGGACTAGCGGGGGACCCGAGACACGAGCAGTACTTC	CSATGLAGDPRHEQYF
TRBV28	TRBJ2-7	many	TRBD1	15	TGTGCCAGCAGTTCACCGGGACAGGGTGATAACGAGCAGTACTTC	CASSSPGQGDNEQYF
TRBV7-2	TRBJ2-3	NA	NA	18	TGTGCCAGCAGCTTAGGTCAGCAGCGTCATCCCTCCACAGATACGCAGTATTTT	CASSLGQQRHPSTDTQYF
TRBV20-1	TRBJ1-2	NA	TRBD1	13	TGCAGTGCTAGGTACGACAGGGGGATCGACTACACCTTC	CSARYDRGIDYTF
TRBV2	TRBJ2-7	many	NA	14	TGTGCCAGCAGGCCGACTCCGCGGTCGGACGAGCAGTACTTC	CASRPTPRSDEQYF
TRBV15	TRBJ2-7	many	NA	14	TGTGCCACCAGCAGAGTGGGCCAAGGGCGGGAGCAGTACTTC	CATSRVGQGREQYF
TRBV28	TRBJ2-7	many	TRBD1	15	TGTGCCAGCATCTCTGGGGGACAGGGCTCGTACGAGCAGTACTTC	CASISGGQGSYEQYF
TRBV11-2	TRBJ2-7	many	TRBD2	16	TGTGCCAGCAGCTTGGGACTAGCGGGGGGCAACTACGAGCAGTACTTC	CASSLGLAGGNYEQYF
TRBV7-2	TRBJ2-3	NA	NA	16	TGTGCCGGCAGCTTGGGAGTCCAGCGGCGCACAGATACGCAGTATTTT	CAGSLGVQRRTDTQYF
TRBV29-1	TRBJ2-7	NA	NA	12	TGTAGCGCTGTGGACGGGACCTACGAGCAGTACTTC	CSAVDGTYEQYF
TRBV6-6	TRBJ2-7	many	NA	13	TGTGCCAGCAGCCCCCTCACTAGCTCCGAGCAGTACTTC	CASSPLTSSEQYF
TRBV5-1	TRBJ2-7	many	TRBD1	14	TGCGCCAGCAGCTTGGGACAGGGGGTCGACGAGCAGTACTTC	CASSLGQGVDEQYF
TRBV5-1	TRBJ2-7	few	TRBD2	15	TGCGCCAGCAGCATAGGGACTAGCGGGATCTACGAGCAGTACTTC	CASSIGTSGIYEQYF
TRBV7-8	TRBJ2-1	few	NA	15	TGTGCCAGCAGCTTAGTAGGGCTCTCCTACAATGAGCAGTTCTTC	CASSLVGLSYNEQFF
TRBV20-1	TRBJ2-3	NA	TRBD2	15	TGCAGTGCGGATCCGGGAGGAAGAGGCTCAGATACGCAGTATTTT	CSADPGGRGSDTQYF
TRBV12-3/TRBV12-4	TRBJ1-2	many	NA	14	TGTGCCAGCAGTTTCGGGACTTCAACTGATGGCTACACCTTC	CASSFGTSTDGYTF
TRBV6-2/TRBV6-3	TRBJ2-7	many	NA	14	TGTGCCAGCAGTCACCGACTAGGGGGGCACGAGCAGTACTTC	CASSHRLGGHEQYF
TRBV5-1	TRBJ2-1	few	TRBD2	15	TGCGCCAGCAGCTCGACTAGCGGGGGGGTTTTTGAGCAGTTCTTC	CASSSTSGGVFEQFF
TRBV5-1	TRBJ2-5	many	TRBD1	15	TGCGCCAGCAGCTTGGATGGGACAGCAATAGAGACCCAGTACTTC	CASSLDGTAIETQYF
TRBV6-2/TRBV6-3	TRBJ2-2	few	NA	15	TGTGCCAGCAGTTCGGCTAGCAAAAACACCGGGGAGCTGTTTTTT	CASSSASKNTGELFF
TRBV20-1	TRBJ1-5	few	NA	14	TGCAGTGCTAGGAGGGCTATGGGCGATCAGCCCCAGCATTTT	CSARRAMGDQPQHF
TRBV20-1	TRBJ1-1	many	NA	15	TGCAGTGCTAGAGATTGGGGTTCACGAATCACTGAAGCTTTCTTT	CSARDWGSRITEAFF
TRBV20-1	TRBJ1-2	many	NA	13	TGCAGTGCTAGTGAGGACAATGGATTTGGCTACACCTTC	CSASEDNGFGYTF
TRBV7-2	TRBJ1-6	few	NA	14	TGTGCCAGCAGGTCCGCAGGGAATAATTCACCCCTCCACTTT	CASRSAGNNSPLHF
TRBV7-9	TRBJ2-5	NA	TRBD1	15	TGTGCCAGCAGCTTAGCGCTAACAGGGGCCGAGACCCAGTACTTC	CASSLALTGAETQYF
TRBV7-9	TRBJ2-5	many	NA	14	TGTGCCAGCAGCTTAGAATTGAACCAAGAGACCCAGTACTTC	CASSLELNQETQYF
TRBV30	TRBJ1-6	NA	TRBD1	14	TGTGCCGGAAGGTGGACAGGACCTAATTCACCCCTCCACTTT	CAGRWTGPNSPLHF
TRBV20-1	TRBJ2-5	many	TRBD1	12	TGCAGTGGGACAGGCATCGGGGAGACCCAGTACTTC	CSGTGIGETQYF
TRBV15	TRBJ2-7	many	TRBD1	16	TGTGCCACCAGCAGAGAATGGGGACAGGCTAGCTACGAGCAGTACTTC	CATSREWGQASYEQYF
TRBV4-2	TRBJ1-5	many	NA	15	TGTGCCAGCAGCGCGAGACCGGGACCTGATCAGCCCCAGCATTTT	CASSARPGPDQPQHF
TRBV10-3	TRBJ2-1	NA	TRBD1	15	TGTGCCATCAGTGCGGACAGGGGGGGTGAAGAGACCCAGTTCTTC	CAISADRGGEETQFF
TRBV30	TRBJ1-1	many	NA	14	TGTGCCTGGAGTCAGGACAGCTTTAGCACTGAAGCTTTCTTT	CAWSQDSFSTEAFF
TRBV12-3/TRBV12-4	TRBJ1-1	NA	NA	13	TGTGCCAGCAGGGAGTTCTGGGCTGATGAAGCTTTCTTT	CASREFWADEAFF
TRBV20-1	TRBJ1-6	NA	NA	13	TGCAGTGCCGGACAGAGGAGGAATTCACCCCTCCACTTT	CSAGQRRNSPLHF
TRBV20-1	TRBJ2-5	NA	NA	10	TGCAGTGTTGGCCTCAATGAGCAGTACTTC	CSVGLNEQYF
TRBV9	TRBJ2-3	many	TRBD2	14	TGTGCCAGCAGCGTAGAAGCGGGGGGGCCTCCGCAGTATTTT	CASSVEAGGPPQYF
TRBV10-3	TRBJ1-3	once	NA	13	TGTGCCATCGGAGGACATTCTGGAAACACCATATATTTT	CAIGGHSGNTIYF
TRBV20-1	TRBJ1-1	NA	NA	14	TGCAGTGCTACACAGGGTATGAGAGAGACTGAAGCTTTCTTT	CSATQGMRETEAFF
TRBV15	TRBJ1-4	many	TRBD1	15	TGTGCCACCAGCGGGGAGGACAGGGGTCGTGAAAAACTGTTTTTT	CATSGEDRGREKLFF
TRBV4-2	TRBJ1-2	many	NA	15	TGTGCCAGCAGCCAAGATAAGAACGGGGACCATGGCTACACCTTC	CASSQDKNGDHGYTF
TRBV9	TRBJ2-1	many	NA	12	TGTGCCAGCAGCGTAGAAGGGAATGAGCAGTTCTTC	CASSVEGNEQFF
TRBV4-2	TRBJ2-7	NA	NA	18	TGTGCCAGCAGCCAAGAGACGTTGGCTAGTGGGGGCCGAGGGGAGCAGTACTTC	CASSQETLASGGRGEQYF
TRBV20-1	TRBJ2-5	NA	NA	12	TGCAGTGCTTCTCAGGGGGGAGAGACCCAGTACTTC	CSASQGGETQYF
TRBV29-1	TRBJ2-7	NA	NA	11	TGCAGCGTAGGGGACAACTACGAGCAGTACTTC	CSVGDNYEQYF
TRBV13	TRBJ2-3	many	NA	19	TGTGCCAGCAGCTTAAGCCCATCCCCTCGGGGGATCGGCACAGATACGCAGTATTTT	CASSLSPSPRGIGTDTQYF
TRBV7-2	TRBJ2-3	many	NA	14	TGTGCCAGCAGCTCAGGGGACGGGGAAAATACGCAGTATTTT	CASSSGDGENTQYF
TRBV7-3	TRBJ1-1	few	NA	13	TGTGCCAGCAGCTTCGACACTTTCACTGAAGCTTTCTTT	CASSFDTFTEAFF
TRBV15	TRBJ1-5	few	NA	13	TGTGCCACCAGCCGGAATCCAGGGCAGCCCCAGCATTTT	CATSRNPGQPQHF
TRBV28	TRBJ1-4	NA	NA	16	TGTGCCAGCAGTACGAGACTCAGGGGCCAAGATGAAAAACTGTTTTTT	CASSTRLRGQDEKLFF
TRBV3-1	TRBJ2-3	many	TRBD2	18	TGTGCCAGCAGCCATCCCCGGACGGCGGGGGGGGGCACAGATACGCAGTATTTT	CASSHPRTAGGGTDTQYF